This T cell receptor beta chain was identified in a study of blood T cell repertoires in COVID-19. For recovered donors of Cohort 3, there were two negative PCRs, clearance, or symptom resolution. The CDR3 length is 14 residues. Per germline, CDR1 MGHRA and CDR2 YSYEKL. Trimming shortened V by 0 bases and J by 2 bases, and 8 bases separated the two germline ends. Per the original data handling: Amplification with reference gene primers provided the estimates of nucleated cell counts. The data were produced by immunoSEQ multiplex PCR, yet TCRdb's version contains in-frame clones alone and is incomplete. V, J and clone size were drawn from that table, and D and trimming were deduced from the DNA. Here the sample spans some 250,000 clones, 70% to 90% being singletons.

The V call is TRBV4-1, the J call TRBJ2-7, with D possibly being TRBD1 (5 bases). The sample consisted of PBMCs or T cells enriched from blood (not recorded which). This clonotype was sampled from a woman aged 50 to 60 who had recovered from COVID-19. CDR3 in DNA: TGCGCCAGCAGCCAAGACTGGACACCCTACGAGCAGTACTTC. Its translation: CASSQDWTPYEQYF.